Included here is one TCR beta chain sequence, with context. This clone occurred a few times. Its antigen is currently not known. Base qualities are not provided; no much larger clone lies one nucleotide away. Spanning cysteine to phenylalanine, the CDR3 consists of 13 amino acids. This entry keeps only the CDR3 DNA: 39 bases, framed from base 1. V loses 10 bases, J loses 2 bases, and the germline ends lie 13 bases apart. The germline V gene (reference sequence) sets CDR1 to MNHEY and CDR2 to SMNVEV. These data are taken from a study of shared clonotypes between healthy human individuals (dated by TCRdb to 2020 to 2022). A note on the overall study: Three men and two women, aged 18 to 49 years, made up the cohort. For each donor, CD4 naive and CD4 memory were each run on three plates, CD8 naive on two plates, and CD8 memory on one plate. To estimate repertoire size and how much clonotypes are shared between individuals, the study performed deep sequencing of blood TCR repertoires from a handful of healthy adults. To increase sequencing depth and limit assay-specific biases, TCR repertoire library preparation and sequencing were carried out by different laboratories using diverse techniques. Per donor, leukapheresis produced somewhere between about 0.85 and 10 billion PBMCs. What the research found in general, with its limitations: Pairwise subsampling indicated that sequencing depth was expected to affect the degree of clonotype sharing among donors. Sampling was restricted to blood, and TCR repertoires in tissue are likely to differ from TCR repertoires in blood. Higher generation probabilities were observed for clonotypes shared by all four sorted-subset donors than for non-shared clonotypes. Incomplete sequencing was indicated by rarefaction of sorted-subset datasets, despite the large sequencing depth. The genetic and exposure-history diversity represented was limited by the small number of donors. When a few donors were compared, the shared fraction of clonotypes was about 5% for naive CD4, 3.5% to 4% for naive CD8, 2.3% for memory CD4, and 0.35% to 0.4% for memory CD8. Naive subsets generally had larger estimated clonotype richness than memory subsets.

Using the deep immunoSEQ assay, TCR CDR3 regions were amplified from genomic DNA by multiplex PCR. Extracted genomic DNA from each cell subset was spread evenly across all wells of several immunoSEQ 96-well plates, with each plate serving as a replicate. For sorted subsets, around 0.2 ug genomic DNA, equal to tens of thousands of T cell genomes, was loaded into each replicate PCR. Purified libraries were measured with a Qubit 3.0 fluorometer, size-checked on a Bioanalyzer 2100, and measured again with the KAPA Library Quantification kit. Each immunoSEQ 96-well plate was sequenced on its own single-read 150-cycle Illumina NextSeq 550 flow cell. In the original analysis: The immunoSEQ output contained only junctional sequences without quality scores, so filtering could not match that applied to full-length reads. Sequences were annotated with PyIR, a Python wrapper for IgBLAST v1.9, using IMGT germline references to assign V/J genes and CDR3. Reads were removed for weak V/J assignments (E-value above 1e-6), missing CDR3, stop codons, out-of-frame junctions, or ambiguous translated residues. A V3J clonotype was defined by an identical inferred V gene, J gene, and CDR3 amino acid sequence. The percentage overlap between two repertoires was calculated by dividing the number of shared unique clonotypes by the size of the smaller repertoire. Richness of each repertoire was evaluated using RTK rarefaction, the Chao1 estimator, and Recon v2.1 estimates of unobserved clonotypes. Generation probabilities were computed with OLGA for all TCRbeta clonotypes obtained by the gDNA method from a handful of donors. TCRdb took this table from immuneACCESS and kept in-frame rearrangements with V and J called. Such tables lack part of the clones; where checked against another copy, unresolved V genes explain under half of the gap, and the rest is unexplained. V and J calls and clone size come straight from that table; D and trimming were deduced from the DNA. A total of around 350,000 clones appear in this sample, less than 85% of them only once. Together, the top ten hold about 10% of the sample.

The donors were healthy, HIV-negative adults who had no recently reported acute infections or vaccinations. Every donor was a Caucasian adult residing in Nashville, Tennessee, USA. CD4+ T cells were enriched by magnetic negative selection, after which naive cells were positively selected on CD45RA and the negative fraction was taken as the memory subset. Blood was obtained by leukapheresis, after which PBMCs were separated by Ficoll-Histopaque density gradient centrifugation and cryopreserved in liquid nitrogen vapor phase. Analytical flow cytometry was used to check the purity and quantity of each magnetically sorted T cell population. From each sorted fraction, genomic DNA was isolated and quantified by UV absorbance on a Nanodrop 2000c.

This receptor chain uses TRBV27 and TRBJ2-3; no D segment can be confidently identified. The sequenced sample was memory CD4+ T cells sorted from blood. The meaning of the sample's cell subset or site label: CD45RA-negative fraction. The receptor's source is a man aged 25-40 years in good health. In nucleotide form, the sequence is TGTGCCACCTCACGCAAGCACACAGATACGCAGTATTTT. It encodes CATSRKHTDTQYF.